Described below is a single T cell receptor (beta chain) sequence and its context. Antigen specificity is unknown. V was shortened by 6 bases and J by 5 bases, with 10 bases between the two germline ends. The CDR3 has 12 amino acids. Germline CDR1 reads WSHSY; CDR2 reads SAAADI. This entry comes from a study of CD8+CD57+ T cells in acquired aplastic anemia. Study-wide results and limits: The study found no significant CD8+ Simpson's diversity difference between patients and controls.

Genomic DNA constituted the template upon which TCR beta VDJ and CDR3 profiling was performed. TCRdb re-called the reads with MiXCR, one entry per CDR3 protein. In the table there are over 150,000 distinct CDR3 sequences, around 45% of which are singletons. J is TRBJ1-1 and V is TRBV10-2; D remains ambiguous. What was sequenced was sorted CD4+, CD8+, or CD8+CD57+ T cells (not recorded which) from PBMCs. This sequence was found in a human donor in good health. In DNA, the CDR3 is TGCGCCAGCAGCCCAGCCCAGACTGAAGCTTTCTTT. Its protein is CASSPAQTEAFF.